The rows below give T cell receptor beta chains drawn from one sample of a study of T cell repertoires in cytomegalovirus infection. The antigens for these receptors are not known. TCRdb re-called the reads with MiXCR, one entry per CDR3 protein. The table has around 360,000 distinct CDR3 sequences, roughly 36% seen once. The sequenced sample was cultured PBMCs, obtained from culture after CMV antigen stimulation. The receptors were gathered from a human donor in good health (CMV status not recorded). Some clones in this sample may be carry-over from other donors' samples. The CDR3 runs from the conserved cysteine through the conserved F or W.

v_gene | CDR3aa
TRBV24-1 | CATSVGEGGSSYNEQFF
TRBV7-8 | CASSLAGGFYGYTF
TRBV6-1 | CASSGETGGTGELFF
TRBV12-3/TRBV12-4 | CASRTTGNRSPLHF
TRBV29-1 | CSVRRTGQPYDGYTF
TRBV19 | CASNSLGGYTF
TRBV19 | CASSIGDLSREQYF
TRBV7-2 | CASSFWVGGTGELFF
TRBV20-1 | CSASGVLAGFLYEQYF
TRBV7-2 | CASSPRQGSEKLFF
TRBV20-1 | CSARGTVLGEQFF
TRBV19 | CASSTPFSGSSYNEQFF
TRBV6-1 | CASSFAQGASDTQYF
TRBV20-1 | CSAIKDSNQPQHF
TRBV6-8 | CASSYLGTPYQETQYF
TRBV27 | CASSQGTYTEAFF
TRBV4-2 | CASSQVGVSGMNTEAFF